The 14 T cell receptor beta chains in this list originate from one sample, sequenced in a study of T cell responses to AZD1222 COVID-19 vaccine. Using immunoSEQ multiplex PCR, the repertoire was profiled, and TCRdb retains in-frame clones only, with some absent. The sample consists of more than 140,000 clones, approximately 89% of them appearing once. The source was peripheral blood, collected on day 0 of AZD1222 vaccination. The receptors here all came from an adult in good health.

In its sample, this clone was seen once. The chain joins TRBV25-1 to TRBJ2-5; the D gene is possibly TRBD1 (6 bases). This CDR3 has 12 residues. Trimming removed 4 bases at V and 5 bases at J, with 8 bases between. Germline V lookup: CDR1 MGHDK, CDR2 SYGVNS. The CDR3 loop is CASSATGETQYF. The CDR3 region has the DNA TGTGCCAGCAGTGCAACAGGGGAGACCCAGTACTTC.

The chain links TRBV3-1 (or the pseudogene TRBV3-2) to TRBJ2-5, with TRBD2 as a possible D gene (5 bases). The CDR3 is made up of 15 amino acids. Germline V gene data show CDR1 as LGHDT and CDR2 as YNNKEL (reference sequence). Trimming cost V 4 bases and J 1 base, with 13 bases left between them. The CDR3 coding sequence is TGTGCCAGCAGCCGAGGGCTTTCCTTCCAAGAGACCCAGTACTTC. It specifies CASSRGLSFQETQYF.

This clone appeared a few times. CDR3 in DNA: TGTGCCAGCACGCCCAATGGACAGGCCCTGTCCGGGACCCAGTACTTC. Its translation is CASTPNGQALSGTQYF. The V and J genes are TRBV11-1 and TRBJ2-5, with 7 bases lining up with TRBD1. V lost 7 bases, J lost 7 bases, and 18 bases stayed unmatched. Germline V gene data show CDR1 as SGHAT and CDR2 as FQDESV (reference sequence). The CDR3 has 16 residues.

The genes are TRBV2 and TRBJ2-7; D gene uncertain. V lost 8 bases and J lost 0, with 17 bases in between. CDR3 length: 15 amino acids. Germline V gene sequence: CDR1 SNHLY, CDR2 FYNNEI. CDR3 residues: CASGSGPPVSYEQYF. The CDR3 nucleotides read TGTGCCAGCGGGTCCGGGCCGCCTGTCTCCTACGAGCAGTACTTC.

This chain joins TRBV28 and TRBJ2-1; TRBD1 matches at 11 bases. Germline loops: CDR1 MDHEN, CDR2 SYDVKM. This CDR3 has 14 residues. V lost 8 bases, J lost 9 bases, and 9 bases stayed unmatched. The CDR3 DNA follows: TGTGCCAGCTTCCGGGACAGGGGGGGTAGTGAGCAGTTCTTC. It codes for CASFRDRGGSEQFF.

The chain combines TRBV18 with TRBJ2-7, with 7 positions matching TRBD2. V shed 3 bases and J 4 bases; nucleotides not matched to a gene: 3. This CDR3 has 13 amino acids. Germline CDR1 and CDR2: KGHSH and LQKENI. CDR3 in DNA: TGTGCCAGCTCACCCGGGGGGAGTTACGAGCAGTACTTC. Protein product: CASSPGGSYEQYF.

The rearrangement links TRBV29-1 to TRBJ2-7; D not certain. Germline CDR1 reads SQVTM; CDR2 reads ANQGSEA. The CDR3 runs to 12 residues. The V gene lost 0 bases and the J gene lost 7 bases, with 10 bases spanning the gap. The CDR3 region is CSVEDLRREQYF. CDR3 bases: TGCAGCGTTGAAGATCTTCGGCGGGAGCAGTACTTC.

This clone was picked up many times. The chain carries TRBV28 and TRBJ1-6; 7 bases are a match to TRBD1. This CDR3 has 14 amino acids. V lost 6 bases, J lost 10 bases, and 9 bases stayed unmatched. Germline V lookup: CDR1 MDHEN, CDR2 SYDVKM. CDR3 nucleotide sequence: TGTGCCAGCAGCCACGGACAGGCCAGATCACCCCTCCACTTT. Protein product: CASSHGQARSPLHF.

The J gene is TRBJ2-1, the V gene TRBV9, with unresolved D. The CDR3 has 15 amino acids. Germline V lookup: CDR1 SGDLS, CDR2 YYNGEE. Trimming removed 0 bases at V and 7 bases at J, with 14 bases between. In DNA form, the CDR3 reads TGTGCCAGCAGCGTAGTACCAAAGGGATTAAATGAGCAGTTCTTC. Translated: CASSVVPKGLNEQFF.

The rearrangement joins TRBV3-1 (or the pseudogene TRBV3-2) to TRBJ2-3; 9 bases agree with TRBD1. The V segment lost 8 bases and the J segment 2 bases; nucleotides outside the gene matches: 2. The CDR3 is made up of 13 amino acids. Germline lookup yields CDR1 LGHDT and CDR2 YNNKEL (reference sequence). The chain's CDR3 is CASRDRATDTQYF. CDR3 in DNA: TGTGCCAGCCGGGACAGGGCCACAGATACGCAGTATTTT.

This chain uses TRBV10-3 with TRBJ2-1; TRBD2 aligns across 8 bases. The CDR3 runs 15 residues. Trimming took 6 bases from V and 4 from J; bases not matched to a gene: 8. CDR1 and CDR2 (germline): ENHRY, SYGVKD. CDR3 coding DNA: TGTGCCATCAGACAGGGTAGCGGGAATTACAATGAGCAGTTCTTC. Translation gives CAIRQGSGNYNEQFF.

V gene TRBV3-1 (or the pseudogene TRBV3-2) combines with J gene TRBJ2-2; D tentatively fits TRBD1 or TRBD2 (5 bases each). The V end was cut by 0 bases, the J end by 7 bases, with 18 bases between. Germline assignment: CDR1 LGHDT and CDR2 YNNKEL (reference sequence). This CDR3 has 17 residues. The CDR3 nucleotides read TGTGCCAGCAGCCAAGAAGGTGGGGGAAGGGTTATCGGGGAGCTGTTTTTT. Encoded protein: CASSQEGGGRVIGELFF.

The table lists this clone with a few counts. The chain has TRBV28 and TRBJ2-7; 12 bases fit TRBD1. With 7 bases clipped from V and 2 bases from J, the junction kept 9 bases outside the gene matches. The length of the CDR3 is 16 residues. The V gene's germline CDR1 is MDHEN and CDR2 SYDVKM. In DNA form, the CDR3 reads TGTGCCAGCATTCCTGGGGGGACAGGGGGCGCCTACGAGCAGTACTTC. Translating it yields CASIPGGTGGAYEQYF.

The gene calls are TRBV15 and TRBJ1-2; D is unclear. This CDR3 spans 13 amino acids. V was trimmed by 0 bases and J by 13 bases, leaving 15 bases between them. Germline V gene data show CDR1 as LNHNV and CDR2 as YYDKDF (reference sequence). CDR3 nucleotide sequence: TGTGCCACCAGCAGAGATTTCGAGTTTTGGTGCACCTTC. This translates into CATSRDFEFWCTF. Looking up the rest from reference TRBV15 and TRBJ1-2 gives the full variable domain: DAMVIQNPRYQVTQFGKPVTLSCSQTLNHNVMYWYQQKSSQAPKLLFHYYDKDFNNEADTPDNFQSRRPNTSFCFLDIRSPGLGDTAMYLCATSRDFEFWCTFGSGTRLTVV.